This entry features one T cell receptor beta chain sequence. Its target is unknown. TCRdb itself ran the RT-PCR reads through MiXCR, one entry per CDR3 protein. The table includes around 520,000 distinct CDR3 sequences, 12% detected once. These data are taken from a study of response to subunit inactivated influenza vaccine. Study-wide results and caveats: Authors suggested each seasonal flu vaccination may recruit only limited numbers of new T cells.

The CDR3 has 14 amino acids. The trim removed 5 bases at V and 5 bases at J, leaving 9 bases unmatched. The germline CDR1 and CDR2 sequences are SGHDT and YYEEEE. The material was PBMCs from blood, obtained on the day of vaccination. The chain has TRBV5-6 and TRBJ1-1; 7 positions match TRBD1. This clonotype was obtained from a man in his fifties who received an inactivated influenza vaccine. The CDR3 nucleotides are TGTGCCAGCAGTTTTCGGGACAGTCTAACTGAAGCTTTCTTT. This sequence encodes CASSFRDSLTEAFF.